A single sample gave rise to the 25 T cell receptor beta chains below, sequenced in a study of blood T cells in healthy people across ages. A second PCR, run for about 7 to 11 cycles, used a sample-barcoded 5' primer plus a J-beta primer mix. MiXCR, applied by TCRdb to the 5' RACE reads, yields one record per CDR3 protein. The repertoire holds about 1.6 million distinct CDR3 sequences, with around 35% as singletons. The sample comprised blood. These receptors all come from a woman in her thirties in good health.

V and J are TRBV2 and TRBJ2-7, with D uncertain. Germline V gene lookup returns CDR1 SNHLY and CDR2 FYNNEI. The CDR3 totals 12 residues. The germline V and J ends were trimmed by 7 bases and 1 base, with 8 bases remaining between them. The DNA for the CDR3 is TGTGCCAGCAATGGGGAATCCTACGAGCAGTACTTC. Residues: CASNGESYEQYF.

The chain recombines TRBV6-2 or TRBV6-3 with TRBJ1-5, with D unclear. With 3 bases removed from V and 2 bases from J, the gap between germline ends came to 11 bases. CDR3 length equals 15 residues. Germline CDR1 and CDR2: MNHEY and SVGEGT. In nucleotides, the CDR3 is TGTGCCAGCAGTTATCGGGGATGGGGCAATCAGCCCCAGCATTTT. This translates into CASSYRGWGNQPQHF.

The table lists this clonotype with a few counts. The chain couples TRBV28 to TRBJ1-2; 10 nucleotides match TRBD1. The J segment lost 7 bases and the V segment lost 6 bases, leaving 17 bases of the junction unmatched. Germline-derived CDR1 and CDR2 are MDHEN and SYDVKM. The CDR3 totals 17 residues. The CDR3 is CASRRPGQGNQGGGYTF. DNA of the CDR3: TGTGCCAGCAGACGACCGGGACAGGGGAACCAAGGCGGTGGCTACACCTTC.

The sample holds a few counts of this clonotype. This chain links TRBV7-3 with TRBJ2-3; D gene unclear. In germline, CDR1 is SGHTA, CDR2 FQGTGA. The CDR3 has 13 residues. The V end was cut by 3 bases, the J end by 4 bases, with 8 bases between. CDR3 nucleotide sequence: TGTGCCAGCAGCTTGTTTGGGGCAGATACGCAGTATTTT. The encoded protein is CASSLFGADTQYF. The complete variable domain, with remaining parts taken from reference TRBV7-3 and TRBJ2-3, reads GAGVSQTPSNKVTEKGKYVELRCDPISGHTALYWYRQSLGQGPEFLIYFQGTGAADDSGLPNDRFFAVRPEGSVSTLKIQRTERGDSAVYLCASSLFGADTQYFGPGTRLTVL.

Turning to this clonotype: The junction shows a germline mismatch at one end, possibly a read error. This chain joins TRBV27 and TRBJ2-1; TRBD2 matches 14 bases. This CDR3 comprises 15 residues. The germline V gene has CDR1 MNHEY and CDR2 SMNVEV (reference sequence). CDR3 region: CASSSGTSGSNERFF. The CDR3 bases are TGTGCCAGCAGTTCCGGGACTAGCGGGAGTAATGAGCGGTTCTTC.

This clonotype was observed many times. The DNA of the CDR3 is TGCAGTGCTAGAGACAGACTAGCGGGAGTCGGCGAGCAGTACTTC. The encoded protein is CSARDRLAGVGEQYF. The chain is built from TRBV20-1 and TRBJ2-7, with 12 positions matching TRBD2. Germline V gene sequence: CDR1 DFQATT, CDR2 SNEGSKA (reference sequence). The ends lost 0 bases at V and 6 bases at J; junction bases unmatched: 6. The CDR3 extends over 15 amino acids.

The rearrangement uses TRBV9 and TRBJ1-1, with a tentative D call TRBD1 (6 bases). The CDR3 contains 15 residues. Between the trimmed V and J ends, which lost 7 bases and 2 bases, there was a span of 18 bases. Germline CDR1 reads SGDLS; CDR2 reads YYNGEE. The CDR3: CASGEWGGSNTEAFF. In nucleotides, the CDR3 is TGTGCCAGCGGGGAATGGGGGGGCTCCAACACTGAAGCTTTCTTT. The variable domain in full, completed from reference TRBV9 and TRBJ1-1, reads DSGVTQTPKHLITATGQRVTLRCSPRSGDLSVYWYQQSLDQGLQFLIQYYNGEERAKGNILERFSAQQFPDLHSELNLSSLELGDSALYFCASGEWGGSNTEAFFGQGTRLTVV.

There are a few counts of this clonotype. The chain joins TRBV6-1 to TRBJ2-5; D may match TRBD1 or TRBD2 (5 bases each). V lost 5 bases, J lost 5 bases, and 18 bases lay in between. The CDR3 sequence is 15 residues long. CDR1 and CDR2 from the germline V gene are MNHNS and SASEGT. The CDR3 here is CASSFGGRERETQYF. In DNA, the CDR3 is TGTGCCAGCAGTTTTGGTGGCAGGGAGCGGGAGACCCAGTACTTC.

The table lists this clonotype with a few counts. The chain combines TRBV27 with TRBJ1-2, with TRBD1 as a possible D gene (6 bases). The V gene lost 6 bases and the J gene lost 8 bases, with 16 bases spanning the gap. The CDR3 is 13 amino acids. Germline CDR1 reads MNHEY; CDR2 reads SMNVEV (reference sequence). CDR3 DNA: TGTGCCAGCAGCACCGGGGGGGCCGAGGGCTACACCTTC. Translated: CASSTGGAEGYTF.

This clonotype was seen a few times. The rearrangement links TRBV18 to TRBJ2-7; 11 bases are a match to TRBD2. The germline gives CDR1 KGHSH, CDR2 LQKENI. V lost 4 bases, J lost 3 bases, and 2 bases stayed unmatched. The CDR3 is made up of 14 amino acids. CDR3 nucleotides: TGTGCCAGCTCACACGGGACTAGCGGCTACGAGCAGTACTTC. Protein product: CASSHGTSGYEQYF. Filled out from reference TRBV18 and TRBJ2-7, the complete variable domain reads NAGVMQNPRHLVRRRGQEARLRCSPMKGHSHVYWYRQLPEEGLKFMVYLQKENIIDESGMPKERFSAEFPKEGPSILRIQQVVRGDSAAYFCASSHGTSGYEQYFGPGTRLTVT.

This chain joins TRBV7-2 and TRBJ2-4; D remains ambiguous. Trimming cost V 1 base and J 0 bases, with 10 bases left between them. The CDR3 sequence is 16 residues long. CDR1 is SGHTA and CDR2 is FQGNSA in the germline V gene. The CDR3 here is CASSLEGGSAKNIQYF. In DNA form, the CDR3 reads TGTGCCAGCAGCTTAGAGGGCGGTTCAGCCAAAAACATTCAGTACTTC.

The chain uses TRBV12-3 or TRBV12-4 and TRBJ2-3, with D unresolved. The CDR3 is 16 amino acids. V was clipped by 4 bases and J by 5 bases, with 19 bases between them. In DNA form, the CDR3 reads TGTGCCAGCAGTTCCCGACCCGTCCGGAGACAAGATACGCAGTATTTT. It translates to CASSSRPVRRQDTQYF.

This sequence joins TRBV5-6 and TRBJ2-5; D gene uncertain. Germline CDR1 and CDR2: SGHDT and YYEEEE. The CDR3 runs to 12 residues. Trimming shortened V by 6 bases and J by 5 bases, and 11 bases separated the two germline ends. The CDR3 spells CASTLIGETQYF. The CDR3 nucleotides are TGTGCCAGCACCCTGATCGGGGAGACCCAGTACTTC.

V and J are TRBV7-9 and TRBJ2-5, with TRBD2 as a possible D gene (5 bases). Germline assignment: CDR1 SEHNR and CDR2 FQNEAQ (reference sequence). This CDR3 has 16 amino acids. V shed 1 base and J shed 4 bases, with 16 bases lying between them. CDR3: CASSLGRRRVGETQYF. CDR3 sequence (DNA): TGTGCCAGCAGCTTAGGGAGGAGACGAGTTGGAGAGACCCAGTACTTC.

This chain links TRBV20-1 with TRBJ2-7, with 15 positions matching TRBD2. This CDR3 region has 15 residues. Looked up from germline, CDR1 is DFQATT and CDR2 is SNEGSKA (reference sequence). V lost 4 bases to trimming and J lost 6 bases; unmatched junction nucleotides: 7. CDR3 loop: CSATKRTSGRGEQYF. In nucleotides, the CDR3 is TGCAGTGCTACAAAGAGGACTAGCGGGAGGGGCGAGCAGTACTTC.

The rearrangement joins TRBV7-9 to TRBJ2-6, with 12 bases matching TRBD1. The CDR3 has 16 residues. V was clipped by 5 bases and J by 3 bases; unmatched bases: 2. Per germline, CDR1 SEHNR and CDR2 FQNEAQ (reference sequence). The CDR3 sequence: CASSGDRGRGANVLTF. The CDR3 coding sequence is TGTGCCAGCAGCGGGGACAGGGGGCGTGGGGCCAACGTCCTGACTTTC. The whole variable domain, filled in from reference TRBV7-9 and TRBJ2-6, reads DTGVSQNPRHKITKRGQNVTFRCDPISEHNRLYWYRQTLGQGPEFLTYFQNEAQLEKSRLLSDRFSAERPKGSFSTLEIQRTEQGDSAMYLCASSGDRGRGANVLTFGAGSRLTVL.

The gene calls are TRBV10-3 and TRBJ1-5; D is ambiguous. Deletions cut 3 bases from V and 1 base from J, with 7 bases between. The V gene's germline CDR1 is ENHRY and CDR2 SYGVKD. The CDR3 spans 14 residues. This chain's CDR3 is CAISDPGSNQPQHF. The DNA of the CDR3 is TGTGCCATCAGTGACCCCGGAAGCAATCAGCCCCAGCATTTT.

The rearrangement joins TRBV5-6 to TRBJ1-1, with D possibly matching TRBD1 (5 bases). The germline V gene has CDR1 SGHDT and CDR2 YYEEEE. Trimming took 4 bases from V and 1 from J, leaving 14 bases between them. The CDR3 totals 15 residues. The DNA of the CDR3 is TGTGCCAGCAGCAGCAGAGATAGGGGGAACACTGAAGCTTTCTTT. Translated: CASSSRDRGNTEAFF.

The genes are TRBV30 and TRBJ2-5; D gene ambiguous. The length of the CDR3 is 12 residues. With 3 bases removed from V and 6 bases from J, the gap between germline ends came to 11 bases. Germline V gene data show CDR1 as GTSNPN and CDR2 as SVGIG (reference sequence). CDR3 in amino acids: CAWSPPSQTQYF. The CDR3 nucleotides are TGTGCCTGGAGCCCCCCCAGCCAGACCCAGTACTTC.

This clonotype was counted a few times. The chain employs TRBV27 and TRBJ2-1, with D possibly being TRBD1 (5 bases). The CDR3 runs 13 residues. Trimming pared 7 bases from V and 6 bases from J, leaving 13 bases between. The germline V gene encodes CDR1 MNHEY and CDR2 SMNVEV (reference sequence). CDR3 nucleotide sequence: TGTGCCAGCACTATATTTCAGGGCAATGAGCAGTTCTTC. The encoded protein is CASTIFQGNEQFF.

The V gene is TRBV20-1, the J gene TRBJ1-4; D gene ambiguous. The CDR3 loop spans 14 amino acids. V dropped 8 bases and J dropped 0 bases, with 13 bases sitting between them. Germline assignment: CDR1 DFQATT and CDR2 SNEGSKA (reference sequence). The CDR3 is CSTIEIATNEKLFF. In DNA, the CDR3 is TGCAGTACAATCGAGATCGCAACTAATGAAAAACTGTTTTTT.

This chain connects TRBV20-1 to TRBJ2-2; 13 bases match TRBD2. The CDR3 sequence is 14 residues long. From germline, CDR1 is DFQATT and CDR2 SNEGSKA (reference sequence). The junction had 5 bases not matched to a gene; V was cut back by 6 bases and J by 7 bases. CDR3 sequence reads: CSARTSGGSGELFF. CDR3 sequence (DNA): TGCAGTGCCAGGACTAGCGGGGGTAGCGGGGAGCTGTTTTTT.

CDR3 coding DNA: TGTGCCAGCAGCCAATGGGGGTTATACTCTGGGGCCAACGTCCTGACTTTC. Translated, it gives CASSQWGLYSGANVLTF. The chain has TRBV14 and TRBJ2-6; D is possibly TRBD1 or TRBD2 (5 bases each). The V gene's germline CDR1 is SGHDN and CDR2 FVKESK. The CDR3 runs 17 residues. The V end lost 2 bases, the J end lost 0 bases, and 11 bases lay between the germline ends. The whole variable domain, filled in from reference TRBV14 and TRBJ2-6, reads EAGVTQFPSHSVIEKGQTVTLRCDPISGHDNLYWYRRVMGKEIKFLLHFVKESKQDESGMPNNRFLAERTGGTYSTLKVQPAELEDSGVYFCASSQWGLYSGANVLTFGAGSRLTVL.

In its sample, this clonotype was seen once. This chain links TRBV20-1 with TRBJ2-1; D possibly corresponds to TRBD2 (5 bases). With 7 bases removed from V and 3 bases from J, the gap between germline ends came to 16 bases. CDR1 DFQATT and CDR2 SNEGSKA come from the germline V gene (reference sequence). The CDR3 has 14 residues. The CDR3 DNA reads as TGCAGTGTCGACCCGGTGGGGAGCTACAATGAGCAGTTCTTC. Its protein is CSVDPVGSYNEQFF.

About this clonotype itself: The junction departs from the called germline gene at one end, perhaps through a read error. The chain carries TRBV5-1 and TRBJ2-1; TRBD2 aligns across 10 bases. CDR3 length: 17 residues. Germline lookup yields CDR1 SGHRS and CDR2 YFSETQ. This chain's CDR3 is CASSYGLAAHSYNEQFF. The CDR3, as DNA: TGCGCCAGTAGCTACGGACTAGCGGCGCACTCCTACAATGAGCAGTTCTTC.